The sequence of this T cell receptor (beta chain) was determined in a study of regulatory T cells in long-lasting Graves disease. Whole-study findings and limits: Graves' patients with persistent disease showed TCR diversity lower than patients newly diagnosed. Study was limited to peripheral blood, excluding thyroid tissue. Clonotypes that were public and shared totalled fewer than 3,500 in persistent patients versus about a thousand in new patients.

This clonotype was seen a handful of times. Its specificity is not known. Compared with germline, one end of the junction differs, possibly owing to a read error. With iRepertoire HTBI primers and Arm-PCR of CDR3 regions, TCR beta libraries were built. One entry per CDR3 protein results from TCRdb running MiXCR on the multiplex PCR reads. The sample consists of 400,000 to 500,000 distinct CDR3 sequences, over 15% of them appearing once. Time point reported: newly diagnosed GD, antithyroid drugs for less than 3 months. After RNA was extracted from PBMCs, the TCR library was made from it. These same data were also listed under a study on T cells in Graves' hyperthyroidism and ophthalmopathy.

Sequenced here: peripheral blood mononuclear cells (PBMCs), sampled at new diagnosis, from a patient treated with antithyroid drugs. The TCR sequence derives from a woman aged 18 to 35 with Graves disease.

For the CDR3, the DNA is TGTGCCAGCACCTTAAAGGGACTAGCGGGAGGGGAGACCCAGTACTTC. Protein product: CASTLKGLAGGETQYF. The genes are TRBV7-9 and TRBJ2-5; 16 bases map to TRBD2. The CDR3 runs 16 residues. Looked up from germline, CDR1 is SEHNR and CDR2 is FQNEAQ (reference sequence).